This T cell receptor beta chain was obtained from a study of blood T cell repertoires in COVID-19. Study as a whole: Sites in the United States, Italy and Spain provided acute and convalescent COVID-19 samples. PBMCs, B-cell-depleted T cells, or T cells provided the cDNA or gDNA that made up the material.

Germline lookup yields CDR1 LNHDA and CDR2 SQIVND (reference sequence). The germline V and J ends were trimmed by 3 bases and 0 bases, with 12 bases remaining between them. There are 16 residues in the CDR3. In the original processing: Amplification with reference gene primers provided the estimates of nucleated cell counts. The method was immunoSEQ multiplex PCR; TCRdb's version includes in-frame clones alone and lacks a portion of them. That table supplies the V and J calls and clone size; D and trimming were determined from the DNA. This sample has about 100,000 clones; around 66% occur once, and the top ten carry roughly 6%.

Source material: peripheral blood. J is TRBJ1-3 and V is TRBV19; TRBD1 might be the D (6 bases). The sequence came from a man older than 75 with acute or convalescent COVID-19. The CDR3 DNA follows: TGTGCCAGTAGTATGGGACATTTATTCTCTGGAAACACCATATATTTT. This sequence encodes CASSMGHLFSGNTIYF.